This T cell receptor beta chain was profiled in a study of tumor and adjacent non-tumor tissue in lung cancer. Study details: Patients comprised about a dozen adenocarcinoma, 2 squamous cell carcinoma and 1 small cell lung cancer.

This sample's RNA came from whole unsorted tissue. Donors were chemotherapy-naive, newly diagnosed lung cancer surgical patients in China, August–late 2014. A word on this clonotype: The antigen is not known.

A modified ARM-PCR protocol with three rounds of nested PCR amplified TCRbeta. TCRdb re-analysed the multiplex PCR reads in MiXCR, keeping a single row per CDR3 protein. The sample records about 110,000 distinct CDR3 sequences, around 82% being singletons. General observations from the study: Top 100 clones took a larger repertoire share in normal lung. Tumor TCR diversity, when higher, was linked to shorter survival.

The clonotype originates from a man between 65 and 85 years old with non-small cell lung cancer. Material for sequencing was lung tumor tissue.

CDR3 residues: CSVVTGWDQPQHF. The CDR3 DNA reads TGCAGCGTTGTTACAGGGTGGGATCAGCCCCAGCATTTT. The V call is TRBV29-1, the J call TRBJ1-5, with D possibly being TRBD1 (6 bases). CDR1 is SQVTM and CDR2 is ANQGSEA in the germline V gene. The V gene lost 4 bases and the J gene lost 5 bases, with 12 bases spanning the gap. The CDR3 loop spans 13 amino acids. The entire variable domain, with the rest obtained from reference TRBV29-1 and TRBJ1-5, is as follows: SAVISQKPSRDICQRGTSLTIQCQVDSQVTMMFWYRQQPGQSLTLIATANQGSEATYESGFVIDKFPISRPNLTFSTLTVSNMSPEDSSIYLCSVVTGWDQPQHFGDGTRLSIL.